This TCR beta chain was sequenced in a study of identical twins. Study results and caveats: Models predicted too little out-of-frame TCR alpha sharing in monozygotic twins. Insertion counts were lower in abundant cord blood beta clonotypes, a trend that memory repertoires did not show.

One entry per CDR3 protein, called by TCRdb with MiXCR from the 5' RACE reads. The profile shows around 140,000 distinct CDR3 sequences, roughly 3.3% of them singletons. This clonotype was seen at least ten times. The target antigen is unknown. The CDR3 runs 15 residues. The germline gives CDR1 SGHTA, CDR2 FQGNSA. V lost 5 bases, J lost 5 bases, and 10 bases stayed unmatched. The clonotype comes from a man in his late teens or twenties in good health. The gene calls are TRBV7-2 and TRBJ1-2; 8 nucleotides agree with TRBD1. Sequenced sample: memory T cells sorted from blood. The CDR3 region has the DNA TGTGCCAGCAGCCGGCGGACAGGGAGACTATATGGCTACACCTTC. Its translation is CASSRRTGRLYGYTF.